This T cell receptor beta chain was sequenced during a study of cytomegalovirus exposure and HLA in healthy donors. Background on the study: Early released data comprised around 80 million unique TCRs from HLA-typed donors.

Healthy bone marrow donors made up the cohort. PCR involved 60 Vbeta and 13 Jbeta primers. Clones were read by immunoSEQ multiplex PCR, and TCRdb kept only the in-frame ones, dropping some. The table records around 150,000 clones, around 81% of them present only once. The table lists this clone with a few counts. Its antigen is still unknown. Per the germline V gene, CDR1 is SGHNT and CDR2 is YYREEE (reference sequence). The junction had 3 bases not matched to a gene; V was cut back by 4 bases and J by 4 bases. The CDR3 sequence is 13 residues long. Findings and limits, study-wide: An observed cluster of highly shared sequence variants was recorded as a likely sequencing artifact. For most TCR beta V segments, an earlier analysis put the productive rate at about 87% or about 30% of the time.

The sequencing sample was made of PBMCs. The source of this sequence is a man between 50 and 59 years old in good health and CMV-seronegative. This chain links TRBV5-4 with TRBJ1-2; TRBD1 agrees at 8 bases. CDR3 sequence (DNA): TGTGCCAGCAGCCACGACAGGGGCTATGGCTACACCTTC. Its translation: CASSHDRGYGYTF.